Below are 24 T cell receptor beta chains sequenced from a single sample in a study of OX40 agonist ivuxolimab in advanced cancers. The method was immunoSEQ multiplex PCR; TCRdb's version includes in-frame clones alone and lacks a portion of them. The data hold under 65,000 clones, with roughly nine tenths observed a single time. This sample comprised CD4+ or CD8+ T cells sorted from blood, obtained in a trial of the OX40 agonist ivuxolimab. The source is an adult with an advanced solid tumor such as melanoma, head and neck, liver or kidney cancer.

The V call is TRBV21-1, the J call TRBJ1-4; the table's D call, TRBD1, was not checked against the DNA. TRBV21-1 is an annotated pseudogene. There are 17 residues in the CDR3. CDR3 amino acids: CASSKVWAGQANEKLFF. The CDR3, as DNA: TGTGCCAGCAGCAAAGTTTGGGCAGGGCAAGCTAATGAAAAACTGTTTTTT.

The CDR3 DNA reads as TGTGCCAGCAGTGACGTCGGACGGGGGCCACCCCTCCACTTT. Amino acid sequence: CASSDVGRGPPLHF. The chain carries TRBV25-1 and TRBJ1-6; possible D gene TRBD1, 6 bases. Trimming left V 3 bases short and J 11 bases short, with 14 bases between. The CDR3 is 14 amino acids. CDR1 is MGHDK, CDR2 SYGVNS, per germline.

This clone was picked up a small number of times. Mismatch with germline at one junction end may stem from a read error. CDR3 DNA sequence: TGTGCCAGCAGCTTCGGACAGGGAGTAACATCAGTTATCTTT. Translation: CASSFGQGVTSVIF. The chain uses TRBV7-2 and TRBJ1-1, with 8 nucleotides matching TRBD1. This CDR3 has 14 residues. Germline CDR1 SGHTA, CDR2 FQGNSA.

This CDR3 is CASSLLAKNIQYF. The CDR3 DNA is TGTGCCAGCAGCTTGCTAGCCAAAAACATTCAGTACTTC. This chain connects TRBV5-8 to TRBJ2-4; D remains unclear. The length of the CDR3 is 13 residues. The V gene lost 1 base and the J gene lost 0 bases, with 2 bases spanning the gap. The germline CDR1 and CDR2 sequences are SGHTS and YDEGEE.

The chain recombines TRBV21-1 with TRBJ1-6; the DNA was not compared with TRBD1, the D call given in the table. TRBV21-1 is described as a pseudogene. The CDR3 sequence is 19 residues long. Written as DNA, the CDR3 is TGTGCCAGCAGCAAAGCAACGGGACAGCCACACTGCGGCCGCGCACCCCTCCACTTT. Encoded protein: CASSKATGQPHCGRAPLHF.

V usage is TRBV7-9 and J usage is TRBJ2-1; 10 positions match TRBD2. This CDR3 contains 16 residues. Trimming took 2 bases from V and 6 from J; bases not matched to a gene: 7. Germline values: CDR1 SEHNR, CDR2 FQNEAQ (reference sequence). CDR3 region: CASSLCLAGVCNEQFF. In nucleotides, the CDR3 is TGTGCCAGCAGCTTATGCCTAGCGGGGGTGTGCAATGAGCAGTTCTTC. Full variable domain (outside the CDR3, taken from reference TRBV7-9 and TRBJ2-1): DTGVSQNPRHKITKRGQNVTFRCDPISEHNRLYWYRQTLGQGPEFLTYFQNEAQLEKSRLLSDRFSAERPKGSFSTLEIQRTEQGDSAMYLCASSLCLAGVCNEQFFGPGTRLTVL.

The V gene is TRBV6-1, the J gene TRBJ1-2; 9 nucleotides agree with TRBD1. Germline V gene sequence: CDR1 MNHNS, CDR2 SASEGT. This CDR3 has 13 residues. The J segment lost 8 bases and the V segment lost 8 bases, leaving 9 bases of the junction unmatched. The CDR3 region has the DNA TGTGCCAGCCGTATTACAGGGGGCGTCGGCTACACCTTC. Translated: CASRITGGVGYTF.

The CDR3 is CASSVGLADTQYF. The CDR3 nucleotides read TGTGCCAGCAGCGTAGGACTAGCTGATACGCAGTATTTT. The rearrangement links TRBV9 to TRBJ2-3; 7 bases are shared with TRBD2. The CDR3 consists of 13 residues. CDR1 and CDR2 (germline): SGDLS, YYNGEE. The ends lost 0 bases at V and 6 bases at J; junction bases unmatched: 1.

This chain connects TRBV18 to TRBJ1-3, with D perhaps matching TRBD1 (6 bases). V lost 2 bases and J lost 0, with 8 bases in between. The V gene's germline CDR1 is KGHSH and CDR2 LQKENI. This CDR3 is built from 15 residues. The CDR3 region has the DNA TGTGCCAGCTCACCAGGGGGCTCCTCTGGAAACACCATATATTTT. Its translation is CASSPGGSSGNTIYF.

This chain uses TRBV18 with TRBJ1-4; unclear D gene. Germline CDR1 reads KGHSH; CDR2 reads LQKENI. V was trimmed by 5 bases and J by 8 bases, leaving 15 bases between them. This CDR3 comprises 14 residues. CDR3 nucleotide sequence: TGTGCCAGCTCATCATCGGGCGTCTGGGAAAAACTGTTTTTT. Protein: CASSSSGVWEKLFF.

CDR3 DNA sequence: TGTGCCAGCAGTTCCCAGGTAGACACAGATACGCAGTATTTT. It translates to CASSSQVDTDTQYF. V gene TRBV28 combines with J gene TRBJ2-3; D is ambiguous. CDR1 and CDR2 from the germline V gene are MDHEN and SYDVKM. The V end lost 4 bases, the J end lost 2 bases, and 10 bases lay between the germline ends. This CDR3 has 14 residues.

The gene calls are TRBV4-1 and TRBJ2-5; weak D call: TRBD2 (5 bases). Germline V lookup: CDR1 MGHRA, CDR2 YSYEKL. This CDR3 contains 15 residues. Between the trimmed V and J ends, which lost 2 bases and 5 bases, there was a span of 15 bases. The CDR3 sequence: CASSQQTPAGETQYF. CDR3 in DNA: TGCGCCAGCAGCCAACAAACCCCCGCGGGTGAGACCCAGTACTTC.

This clone was seen a handful of times. The V and J genes are TRBV11-2 and TRBJ2-7, with 7 nucleotides matching TRBD1. This CDR3 has 18 residues. Germline CDR1 SGHAT, CDR2 FQNNGV. V was clipped by 0 bases and J by 4 bases; unmatched bases: 15. CDR3 coding DNA: TGTGCCAGCAGCTTAGATCTTCGGAAGGGGGCCTTGATTTACGAGCAGTACTTC. Protein: CASSLDLRKGALIYEQYF.

The chain couples TRBV2 to TRBJ1-6, with 7 nucleotides matching TRBD1. With 5 bases clipped from V and 9 bases from J, the junction kept 7 bases outside the gene matches. Per germline, CDR1 SNHLY and CDR2 FYNNEI. CDR3 length equals 14 residues. CDR3 protein: CASSPQGRISPLHF. The CDR3 nucleotides read TGTGCCAGCAGTCCACAGGGGCGGATTTCACCCCTCCACTTT.

This clone occurred once. V and J are TRBV5-1 and TRBJ2-7; 7 bases line up with TRBD2. With V trimmed by 0 bases and J by 2 bases, 8 bases remained unmatched. The CDR3 is 16 amino acids. Germline V CDR1 and CDR2: SGHRS, YFSETQ. CDR3 sequence: CASSLGNSRGAYEQYF. CDR3 bases: TGCGCCAGCAGCTTGGGAAACAGCCGGGGGGCCTACGAGCAGTACTTC.

The genes are TRBV18 and TRBJ2-3; 9 bases align to TRBD1. Germline values: CDR1 KGHSH, CDR2 LQKENI. The CDR3 spans 15 residues. With V trimmed by 4 bases and J by 2 bases, 4 bases remained unmatched. CDR3 coding DNA: TGTGCCAGCTCACGCGGGACAGGGCTCACAGATACGCAGTATTTT. Amino acid sequence: CASSRGTGLTDTQYF.

The genes are TRBV7-6 and TRBJ2-5; 9 bases are shared with TRBD2. CDR3 length: 15 residues. Unmatched junction bases numbered 5, after V lost 5 bases and J lost 1 base. Germline CDR1 SGHVS, CDR2 FNYEAQ. The CDR3 reads CASSRPSGAQETQYF. The CDR3 DNA reads TGTGCCAGCAGCCGACCTAGCGGGGCCCAAGAGACCCAGTACTTC.

This chain joins TRBV7-9 and TRBJ1-1; D perhaps matches TRBD1 (6 bases). Germline CDR1 SEHNR, CDR2 FQNEAQ (reference sequence). This CDR3 comprises 13 residues. Trimming took 5 bases from V and 2 from J, leaving 9 bases between them. The CDR3 DNA follows: TGTGCCAGCAGCGACAGGTCCAACACTGAAGCTTTCTTT. This gives the protein CASSDRSNTEAFF.

This chain links TRBV7-2 with TRBJ2-5; TRBD2 might be the D (5 bases). The CDR3 has 16 residues. Germline V gene lookup returns CDR1 SGHTA and CDR2 FQGNSA. The germline V and J ends were trimmed by 5 bases and 4 bases, with 20 bases remaining between them. The CDR3, as DNA: TGTGCCAGCAGCCCCCATAGCGCGACGGGGAGAGAGACCCAGTACTTC. Its translation is CASSPHSATGRETQYF. The complete variable domain, with remaining parts taken from reference TRBV7-2 and TRBJ2-5, reads GAGVSQSPSNKVTEKGKDVELRCDPISGHTALYWYRQSLGQGLEFLIYFQGNSAPDKSGLPSDRFSAERTGGSVSTLTIQRTQQEDSAVYLCASSPHSATGRETQYFGPGTRLLVL.

The chain joins TRBV6-5 to TRBJ2-7, with unresolved D. This CDR3 has 12 residues. Per germline, CDR1 MNHEY and CDR2 SVGAGI. Trimming removed 1 base from V and 5 bases from J, with 6 bases in between. The CDR3 DNA reads TGTGCCAGCAGTTACTTCGCGGACGAGCAGTACTTC. Translated, it gives CASSYFADEQYF.

The V call is TRBV27, the J call TRBJ2-7; either TRBD1 or TRBD2 may supply D (6 bases each). V gave up 4 bases and J gave up 2 bases, with 18 bases separating them. The germline CDR1 and CDR2 sequences are MNHEY and SMNVEV (reference sequence). The CDR3 loop spans 16 amino acids. In DNA form, the CDR3 reads TGTGCCAGCAGTTCCCACCGGGGGCGTCTAACCTACGAGCAGTACTTC. Its protein is CASSSHRGRLTYEQYF.

This chain links TRBV19 with TRBJ2-1; 7 bases fit TRBD2. Germline V gene sequence: CDR1 LNHDA, CDR2 SQIVND (reference sequence). J was trimmed by 8 bases and V by 6 bases; bases with no gene match: 13. The CDR3 runs 15 residues. The CDR3 DNA follows: TGTGCCAGTAGGGCCCTTGGAACCGCGGGGGATGAGCAGTTCTTC. As protein: CASRALGTAGDEQFF.

The CDR3 region is CASSPLPGGSYEAFF. The CDR3 coding sequence is TGTGCCAGCAGCCCCCTACCGGGAGGATCTTATGAAGCTTTCTTT. This chain joins TRBV14 and TRBJ1-1, with D unresolved. There are 15 residues in the CDR3. The ends were cut back, 4 bases at V and 7 bases at J, with 19 bases in the middle. Germline lookup yields CDR1 SGHDN and CDR2 FVKESK.

This clone was observed a single time. The chain has TRBV5-4 and TRBJ2-7; D possibly uses TRBD1 or TRBD2 (5 bases each). The CDR3 length is 17 residues. The V and J ends lost 2 bases and 1 base respectively, with 19 bases between them. Looked up from germline, CDR1 is SGHNT and CDR2 is YYREEE (reference sequence). The CDR3 loop reads CASSFSGFRGLSYEQYF. The CDR3 DNA follows: TGTGCCAGCAGCTTCTCAGGGTTTCGGGGCCTATCCTACGAGCAGTACTTC.